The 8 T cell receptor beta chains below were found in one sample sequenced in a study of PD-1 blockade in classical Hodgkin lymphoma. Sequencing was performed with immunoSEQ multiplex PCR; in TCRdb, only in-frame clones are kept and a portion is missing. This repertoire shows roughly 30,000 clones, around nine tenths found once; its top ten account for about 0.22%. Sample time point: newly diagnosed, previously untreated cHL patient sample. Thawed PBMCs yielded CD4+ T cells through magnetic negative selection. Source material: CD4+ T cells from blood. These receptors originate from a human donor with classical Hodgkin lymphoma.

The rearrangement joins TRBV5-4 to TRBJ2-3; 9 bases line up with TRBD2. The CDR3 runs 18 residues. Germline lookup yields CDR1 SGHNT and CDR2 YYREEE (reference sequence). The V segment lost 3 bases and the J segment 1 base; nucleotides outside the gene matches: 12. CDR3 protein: CASSSGGGGALGTDTQYF. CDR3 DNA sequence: TGTGCCAGCAGCTCCGGGGGCGGGGGGGCCTTGGGCACAGATACGCAGTATTTT.

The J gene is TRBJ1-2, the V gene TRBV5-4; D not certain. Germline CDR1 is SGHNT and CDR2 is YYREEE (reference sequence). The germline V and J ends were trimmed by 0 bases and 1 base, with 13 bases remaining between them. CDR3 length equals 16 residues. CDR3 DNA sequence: TGTGCCAGCAGCTTGGGAGGGAGGTCAAATAACTATGGCTACACCTTC. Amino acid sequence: CASSLGGRSNNYGYTF.

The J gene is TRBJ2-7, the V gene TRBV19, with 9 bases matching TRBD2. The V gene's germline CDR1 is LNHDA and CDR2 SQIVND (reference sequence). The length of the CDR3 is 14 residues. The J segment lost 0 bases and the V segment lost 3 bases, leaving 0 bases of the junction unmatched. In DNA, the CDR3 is TGTGCCAGTAGTATTAGCGGGAGCTCCTACGAGCAGTACTTC. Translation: CASSISGSSYEQYF.

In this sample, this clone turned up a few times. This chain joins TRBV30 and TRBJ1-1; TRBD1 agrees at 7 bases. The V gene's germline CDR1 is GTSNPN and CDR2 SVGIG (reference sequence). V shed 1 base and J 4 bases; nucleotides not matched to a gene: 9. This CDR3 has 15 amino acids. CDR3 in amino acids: CAWSGLTGRGTEAFF. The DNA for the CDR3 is TGTGCCTGGAGTGGATTGACAGGGCGAGGCACTGAAGCTTTCTTT.

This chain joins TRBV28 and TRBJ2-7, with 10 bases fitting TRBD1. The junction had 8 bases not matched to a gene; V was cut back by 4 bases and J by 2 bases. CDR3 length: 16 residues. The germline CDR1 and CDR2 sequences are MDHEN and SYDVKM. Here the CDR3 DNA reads TGTGCCAGCAGTTCCCCCGGGACAGGGGAGACCTACGAGCAGTACTTC. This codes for CASSSPGTGETYEQYF.

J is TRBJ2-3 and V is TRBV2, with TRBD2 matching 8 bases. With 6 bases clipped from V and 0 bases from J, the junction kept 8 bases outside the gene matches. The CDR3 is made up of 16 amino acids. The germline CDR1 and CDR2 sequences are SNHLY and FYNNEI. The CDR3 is CASRLTSAVSTDTQYF. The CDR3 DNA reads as TGTGCCAGCAGATTGACTAGCGCCGTTAGCACAGATACGCAGTATTTT.

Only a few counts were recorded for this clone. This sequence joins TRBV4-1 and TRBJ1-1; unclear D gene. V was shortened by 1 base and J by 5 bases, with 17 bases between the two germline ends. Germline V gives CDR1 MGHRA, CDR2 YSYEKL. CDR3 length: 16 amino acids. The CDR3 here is CASSQVTSGVGTEAFF. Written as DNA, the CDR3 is TGCGCCAGCAGCCAAGTTACCTCCGGGGTGGGTACTGAAGCTTTCTTT.

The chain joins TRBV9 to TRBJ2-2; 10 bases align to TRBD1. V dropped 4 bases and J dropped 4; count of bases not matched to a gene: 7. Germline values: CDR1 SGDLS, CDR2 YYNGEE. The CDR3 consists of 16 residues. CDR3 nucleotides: TGTGCCAGCAGCAAACGACAGGGGGCTAGCACCGGGGAGCTGTTTTTT. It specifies CASSKRQGASTGELFF.